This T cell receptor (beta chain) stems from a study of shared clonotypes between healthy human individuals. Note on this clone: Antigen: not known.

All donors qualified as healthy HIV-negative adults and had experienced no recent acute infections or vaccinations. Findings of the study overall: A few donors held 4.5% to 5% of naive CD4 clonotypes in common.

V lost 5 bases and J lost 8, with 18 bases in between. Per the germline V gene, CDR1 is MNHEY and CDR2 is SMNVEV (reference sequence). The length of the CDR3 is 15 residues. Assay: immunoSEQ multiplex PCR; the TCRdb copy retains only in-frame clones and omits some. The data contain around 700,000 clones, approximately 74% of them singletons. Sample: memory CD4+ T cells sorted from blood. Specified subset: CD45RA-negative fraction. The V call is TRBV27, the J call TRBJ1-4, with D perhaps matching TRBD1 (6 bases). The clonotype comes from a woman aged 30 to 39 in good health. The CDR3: CASSPTPGDSEKLFF. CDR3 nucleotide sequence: TGTGCCAGCAGTCCGACCCCAGGGGATAGCGAAAAACTGTTTTTT.